This T cell receptor beta chain comes out of a study of quantifying T cell responses using KT2 cells. Study information: Reverse transcription used primers in the TCR alpha and beta constant regions. Study-wide points: KT2 sequences were detected down to about one KT2 cell per 100,000 PBMC.

Trimming left V 0 bases short and J 2 bases short, with 6 bases between. This CDR3 is 14 amino acids long. Looked up from germline, CDR1 is SGHRS and CDR2 is YFSETQ. The cDNA 3' end received a ligated oligonucleotide with a UMI. An equimolar mix of RC1.1 and RC1.2 primed the beta chain across TRBC1 and TRBC2. TCRdb reanalysed the UMI-ligation and nested PCR reads using MiXCR and keeps one entry per CDR3 protein. The repertoire holds about 33,000 distinct CDR3 sequences, 10% seen once, with more than 9.5% in the top ten. About this clonotype: Its antigen is undetermined.

Known numbers of the T cell clone KT2 were added to PBMC. The TCR originated in a human donor. The sample comprised PBMCs spiked with cells of the T cell clone KT2. This chain connects TRBV5-1 to TRBJ1-5; D gene uncertain. Here the CDR3 reads CASSLGEGNQPQHF. Here the CDR3 DNA reads TGCGCCAGCAGCTTGGGGGAAGGCAATCAGCCCCAGCATTTT.